What follows is one T cell receptor (beta chain) and its context. Its cognate antigen has yet to be identified. Base quality data are lacking; no much larger clone is found one base away. The cohort comprised some 680 healthy bone marrow donors. At the time of sampling, every cohort member was nominally healthy, though immune exposures that went unrecorded were likely present. The donor tested CMV seropositive and was one of the 289 seropositive cohort members. A peripheral blood sample was collected from each donor, and TCR beta sequencing was performed on peripheral blood mononuclear cells. Genomic DNA extraction from the blood cell samples was performed with the Qiagen DNeasy Blood Extraction Kit. The data were obtained in a study of cytomegalovirus exposure and HLA in healthy donors listed by TCRdb under 2017. Regarding the complete study: An earlier analysis of a few hundred of the donors reported over 250 Gb of sequence data and some 110 million unique TCR beta sequences obtained from around 180 million T cells. Roughly 320 gigabases of sequencing data and around 88 million unique TCR sequences made up an early release that covered over 550 HLA-typed donors. Among the roughly 390 genotyped donors, more than 70% belonged to the genetic ancestry cluster associated with self-reported Caucasian donors. The study aimed to test whether cataloging public T cell receptors could reveal signatures of past pathogen exposure. The T cell repertoires of under 750 subjects were profiled by immunosequencing and related to cytomegalovirus serostatus. A separate validation cohort of approximately 130 different subjects was used in addition to the roughly 720-subject first cohort. The study combined high-throughput TCR immunosequencing, statistical association of individual TCRs with disease status, and machine learning to predict cytomegalovirus infection status. A later analysis re-analyzed previously published TCR beta repertoires from roughly 630 donors and added high-resolution HLA genotyping to study TCR occurrence patterns. Rather than drawing on any new phenotypic data, the later analysis identified candidate immune exposures from TCR beta sequences and the way those sequences occurred across donors. An earlier analysis of about 600 of the donors used high-throughput TCR beta sequencing to judge whether each TCR beta V gene segment behaved as functional or pseudogenic. Donor age, sex, ethnicity and CMV serostatus were collected together with the repertoire data. In a later genetic analysis, genome-wide SNP genotypes for about three fifths of the roughly 670 donors were used, and that subset was treated as a discovery cohort. All discovery cohort repertoires had been generated using a single sequencing platform. Both class I and class II loci were covered by HLA typing, at four-digit resolution. The number of donors typed differed by locus, with about 629-640 for A, B, C, DRB1 and DQB1, 522 for DQA1, 600 to 610 for DPA1, and some 470 for DPB1. Roughly five DR-DQ haplotypes were handled as single units for association and clustering because linkage in the cohort was strong. Across some 400 genotyped donors of the cohort, an average of approximately 240,000 unique TCR beta nucleotide sequences per donor were sequenced, and roughly a sixth of those sequences were non-productive. Study-level results and caveats: A few of the identified cytomegalovirus-associated TCR beta chains were confirmed in vitro to be specific for cytomegalovirus antigens. Some IMGT-functional V segments, including TRBV6-2 and TRBV6-3, could not be distinguished by the 87-base-pair reads and were therefore excluded. Broadly in line with IMGT annotations, most TCR beta V segments showed up in productive rearrangements about 87% or about 30% of the time in an earlier analysis of around 600 of the donors. A further reported finding was that TCR beta sequences accurately predicted the HLA-A and HLA-B alleles for most subjects in the first cohort. The sequencing pipeline was judged likely to have produced a cluster of highly shared sequence variants as a technical artifact. Cytomegalovirus status was reported to be diagnosed by the classifier with high specificity and sensitivity in both the original and validation cohorts. Immune exposure information for the cohort was limited to CMV serostatus. The study listed 150 to 200 TCR beta chains as associated with cytomegalovirus. In a later analysis, most CMV-associated TCR beta chains were found to appear HLA-restricted, with HLA associations seemingly driven largely by CMV exposure. Presence/absence analyses assumed roughly uniform sequencing depth across donors, an assumption that may not hold. Compared with equally common non-associated chains, HLA-associated TCR beta chains in a later analysis were more clonally expanded and had lower generation probabilities. Correlated functional status among segregating V segments might be attributable to linkage disequilibrium, but an unknown experimental factor could not be ruled out. At a false discovery rate of 0.05, a later analysis linked 16,951 TCR beta sequences to specific HLA alleles. Across donors, most TCR sequences were observed very rarely, whereas some public TCRs were present in many individuals. V-gene and J-gene trimming of TCR beta chains was associated with a missense DCLRE1C variant in a later genetic analysis, and the association was replicated in an independent cohort. According to a later analysis, parvovirus B19, influenza, CMV and Epstein-Barr virus appeared linked to several top co-occurrence clusters. It was suggested by the authors that the approach could potentially be generalized to other disease states and immunological phenotypes. The earlier analysis of 587 of the donors excluded around 17 rarely observed V segments, including chromosome 9 orphons, because counts were too low. In a later analysis, the rate of TCR association differed among HLA loci, with DRB1 alleles having the most associated TCRs and HLA-C alleles having the fewest. In a later genetic analysis, fewer N-insertions in productive TCRs were reported among donors in an Asian-associated ancestry cluster than the approximately 710-donor mean. Because some donors lacked HLA typing at each locus, the association tests relied only on the typed subset. Assigning TCR associations to individual alleles was difficult when HLA alleles, especially DR and DQ, strongly co-occurred. This cohort had only TCR beta chains sequenced, and the lack of alpha or paired-chain data limited which features could be detected.

From V the trimming removes 4 bases and from J it removes 4 bases, while the gene matches leave 7 bases of the junction unaccounted for. CDR1 and CDR2, looked up from the germline V gene, are SNHLY and FYNNEI. From cysteine to phenylalanine, the CDR3 is 15 amino acids long. Only CDR3 DNA remains: 45 bases, in frame from the first base. To prepare the library, the immunoSEQ multiplex PCR assay was applied. For the multiplex PCR, a mixture combining 60 forward primers for TCR Vbeta segments and 13 reverse primers for TCR Jbeta segments was used. The CDR3 region of rearranged TCR beta genes was amplified from genomic DNA with a multiplex PCR assay. On the Illumina HiSeq System, the amplified TCR beta libraries were sequenced as 87-base-pair reads. As for the authors' bioinformatics: A later analysis counted about 80 million unique TCR beta chains across the 600 to 850 repertoires, and 9.5 million to 11 million of these chains were shared by at least two donors. A nearest-neighbor algorithm error-corrected the raw reads and collapsed the reads into unique sequences, merging closely related sequences to remove PCR and sequencing errors. To assign V, D and J gene segments, CDR3 sequences were aligned to IMGT reference sequences. For a sequence to be retained, a match of at least six nucleotides to both a V gene segment and a J gene segment was required. A rearrangement was called productive if the CDR3 had no stop codons and remained in frame with V and J, and every other rearrangement was called non-productive. CDR3 was defined by IMGT convention, running from the second conserved V-encoded cysteine to the conserved J-encoded phenylalanine. The earlier analysis of 587 of the donors excluded sequences that lacked an unambiguous match to a single V gene segment. In an earlier analysis of about 590 of the donors, a V segment was called functional when productive rearrangements were above 56.7%, and segregating when the standard deviation between donors exceeded 5%. To diagnose cytomegalovirus status from the catalog of TCR beta chain sequences, a statistical classification framework was built. A later analysis assigned V and J genes by comparing TCR nucleotide sequences with IMGT/GENE-DB human TR gene sequences. The TCRdist pipeline was used in a later analysis to assign CDR3 sequences and most-parsimonious VDJ recombination scenarios. In a later analysis, each TCR beta chain was defined by its CDR3 amino acid sequence together with its V-gene family, and reads without a unique V-gene family were excluded. To address suspected cross-contamination and a sequencing artifact, a later analysis removed 450 to 700 highly shared, low-generation-probability nucleotide sequences. For each public chain, a later analysis derived a clonal expansion index from normalized ranks of inferred template counts within each repertoire. In a later analysis, generation probabilities were computed using a VDJ recombination model fitted to out-of-frame rearrangements, and the results were checked against IGoR. Hypergeometric tests were used in a later analysis to score TCR-TCR, TCR-HLA and TCR-CMV co-occurrence, with a repertoire-size bias correction applied to the TCR pairs. To estimate false discovery rates, a later analysis permuted the HLA or CMV assignments 20 times. A later analysis grouped co-occurring TCRs with DBSCAN, adding TCRdist sequence similarity when clustering within HLA-allele-positive subsets. Repertoires with fewer than 30,000 or more than 120,000 public chains, plus five repertoires with anomalous nucleotide sharing, were excluded from co-occurrence clustering. TCRdb holds this immuneACCESS table with in-frame rearrangements only. Some clones are missing; in checked studies, unresolved V genes explain under half, and the rest has no known cause. Clone size and V and J calls were adopted from that table, with D and trimming inferred from the DNA. The sample has 150,000 to 200,000 clones on record, approximately 84% of them singletons. Clones ranked in the top ten supply 4.8% of the sample.

This TCR was sampled from a girl aged 10-17 years in good health and CMV-seropositive. The sample was PBMCs. Recombination joined TRBV2 with TRBJ1-1, with 9 middle bases fitting TRBD1. The CDR3 protein is CASSGEQGASTEAFF. The DNA sequence is as follows: TGTGCCAGCAGTGGAGAACAGGGGGCGAGCACTGAAGCTTTCTTT.